These T cell receptor beta chains were read from a single sample in a study of T-cell reconstitution after alpha-beta-depleted transplantation in children. TCRdb processed the PCR reads anew with MiXCR; each CDR3 protein has one entry. Of some 390,000 distinct CDR3 sequences listed, roughly 22% are singletons. Source: PBMCs from the stem cell graft donor, taken from the stem cell graft. These TCRs come from a human donor who donated a stem cell graft to a child with acute myeloid leukemia. The CDR3 runs from the conserved cysteine through the conserved F or W. The order of the fields is V gene, D gene, clone size, J gene, CDR3 DNA, CDR3 protein. D genes are given only for firm matches. For some rows the clone size is stated as once, few or many, or as a class when expanded; others skip it.

TRBV6-1	NA	NA	TRBJ2-1	TGTGCCAGCAAAGTTGGGCAGAACAATGAGCAGTTCTTC	CASKVGQNNEQFF
TRBV20-1	NA	many	TRBJ1-5	TGCAGTGCTAGCAATCCTGAGGGGATTGATCGCAATCAGCCCCAGCATTTT	CSASNPEGIDRNQPQHF
TRBV12-3/TRBV12-4	NA	few	TRBJ2-7	TGTGCCAGCACCCAAGGGGGGGGTGCCTCCTACGAGCAGTACTTC	CASTQGGGASYEQYF
TRBV12-3/TRBV12-4	NA	NA	TRBJ2-6	TGTGCCAGCAGTTTGGTGTATCGGGGGGCTTCTGGGGCCAACGTCCTGACTTTC	CASSLVYRGASGANVLTF
TRBV12-3/TRBV12-4	TRBD1	NA	TRBJ2-7	TGTGCCAGCACCAATCCGGGACAGGGGGCGAGCGAGCAGTACTTC	CASTNPGQGASEQYF
TRBV28	NA	NA	TRBJ1-5	TGTGCCAGCAGTTTAAGACTGAATAGCAATCAGCCCCAGCATTTT	CASSLRLNSNQPQHF
TRBV12-3/TRBV12-4	TRBD2	few	TRBJ2-3	TGTGCCAGCAGCCCTATGACTAGCACACTACTACCTACAGATACGCAGTATTTT	CASSPMTSTLLPTDTQYF
TRBV5-1	NA	NA	TRBJ2-7	TGCGCCAGCAGTTCCGGGGCCGACTACGAGCAGTACTTC	CASSSGADYEQYF
TRBV29-1	NA	few	TRBJ2-2	TGCAGCGTTGCTGAGCTCACCGGGGAGCTGTTTTTT	CSVAELTGELFF
TRBV4-2	NA	NA	TRBJ1-2	TGTGCCAGCAGCCAAGATTTAGAATTTGGGGATGGCTACACCTTC	CASSQDLEFGDGYTF
TRBV13	TRBD2	NA	TRBJ2-4	TGTGCCAGCAGCACTTTAGCGGGAGGACCCAAAAACATTCAGTACTTC	CASSTLAGGPKNIQYF
TRBV28	TRBD1	few	TRBJ1-5	TGTGCCAGCAGTTTATTTTCCAGGGGGTTGGGTCAGCCCCAGCATTTT	CASSLFSRGLGQPQHF
TRBV7-2	NA	NA	TRBJ2-5	TGTGCCAGCGGGGGGCGGGGGGAGACCCAGTACTTC	CASGGRGETQYF
TRBV20-1	NA	many	TRBJ1-1	TGCAGTGCAACCCCCGCACACCTTGAAGCTTTCTTT	CSATPAHLEAFF
TRBV20-1	NA	few	TRBJ1-2	TGCAGTGCTAGAGTCGAGGGGCGAGGCGATGGCTACACCTTC	CSARVEGRGDGYTF
TRBV28	TRBD1	few	TRBJ2-2	TGTGCCAGCAGTTCCGGACAGGGAGACACCGGGGAGCTGTTTTTT	CASSSGQGDTGELFF